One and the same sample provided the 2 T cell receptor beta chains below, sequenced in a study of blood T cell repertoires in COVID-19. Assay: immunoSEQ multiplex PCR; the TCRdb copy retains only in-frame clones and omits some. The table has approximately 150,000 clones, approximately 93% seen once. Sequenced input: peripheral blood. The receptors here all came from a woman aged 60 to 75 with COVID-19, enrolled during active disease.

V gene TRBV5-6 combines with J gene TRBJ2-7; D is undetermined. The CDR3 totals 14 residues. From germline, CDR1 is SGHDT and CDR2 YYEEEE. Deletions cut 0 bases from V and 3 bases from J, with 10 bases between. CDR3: CASSLGGDFYEQYF. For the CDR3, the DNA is TGTGCCAGCAGCTTGGGAGGAGATTTCTACGAGCAGTACTTC.

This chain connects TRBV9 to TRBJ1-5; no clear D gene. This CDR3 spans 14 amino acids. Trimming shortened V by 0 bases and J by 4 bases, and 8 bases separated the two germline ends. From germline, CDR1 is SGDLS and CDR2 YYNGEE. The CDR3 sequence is CASSVGQNNQPQHF. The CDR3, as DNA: TGTGCCAGCAGCGTAGGTCAGAATAATCAGCCCCAGCATTTT.